The clone carrying this T cell receptor (beta chain) was detected only once. Authors' analysis steps: Reference gene primer amplification gave nucleated cell count estimates. TCRdb's table, derived via immunoSEQ multiplex PCR, lists solely in-frame clones and lacks some. V and J calls and clone size are those listed in that table; D and trimming were worked out from the DNA. The table shows approximately 130,000 clones, with more than 80% occurring only once. This sample stems from a study of blood T cell repertoires in COVID-19. Material for sequencing was peripheral blood. This TCR was sampled from a human donor in a cohort sampled during active COVID-19.

The CDR3 bases are TGTGCCAGCAGTGTTTCGGGCTCTGGAAACACCATATATTTT. This sequence encodes CASSVSGSGNTIYF. This chain links TRBV2 with TRBJ1-3; D is uncertain. The CDR3 is 14 amino acids. The V end lost 4 bases, the J end lost 0 bases, and 7 bases lay between the germline ends. Looked up from germline, CDR1 is SNHLY and CDR2 is FYNNEI.